A single sample is the source of the 29 T cell receptor beta chains below, sequenced in a study of blood T cell repertoires in COVID-19 (dated by TCRdb to 2019 to 2021). The method was the immunoSEQ multiplex PCR assay. The table comes from immuneACCESS by way of TCRdb, which keeps in-frame sequences with V and J called. Part of the clones is missing from these tables; in studies checked, under half for an unresolved V gene and the rest for unknown reasons. The sample table lists approximately 310,000 clones, about nine tenths of them with a count of one. 1% of the sample rests with the top ten. Sequenced: peripheral blood. Receptor source: a man in his forties or fifties with active or convalescent COVID-19.

V and J are TRBV5-1 and TRBJ1-2; TRBD1 aligns across 7 bases. Losses at the gene ends were 0 bases for V and 9 bases for J; bases not matched to a gene: 8. Germline V gives CDR1 SGHRS, CDR2 YFSETQ. This CDR3 comprises 14 residues. CDR3 loop: CASSLEGQLYSYTF. DNA for the CDR3: TGCGCCAGCAGCTTGGAGGGACAGCTCTACAGCTACACCTTC. Full variable domain (remainder filled in from reference TRBV5-1 and TRBJ1-2): KAGVTQTPRYLIKTRGQQVTLSCSPISGHRSVSWYQQTPGQGLQFLFEYFSETQRNKGNFPGRFSGRQFSNSRSEMNVSTLELGDSALYLCASSLEGQLYSYTFGSGTRLTVV.

The chain joins TRBV6-4 to TRBJ2-2; no definite D call. Germline V CDR1 and CDR2: MRHNA, SNTAGT. The CDR3 consists of 13 residues. With 4 bases removed from V and 2 bases from J, the gap between germline ends came to 5 bases. The CDR3 sequence is CASSATNTGELFF. The CDR3 DNA reads as TGTGCCAGCAGTGCCACAAACACCGGGGAGCTGTTTTTT.

The rearrangement uses TRBV3-1 (or the pseudogene TRBV3-2) and TRBJ1-4; weak D call: TRBD1 (6 bases). This CDR3 contains 16 residues. V was trimmed by 1 base and J by 8 bases, leaving 17 bases between them. From germline, CDR1 is LGHDT and CDR2 YNNKEL (reference sequence). As DNA, the CDR3 is TGTGCCAGCAGCCAAGGAAACGCCAGGGGTGGAGAAAAACTGTTTTTT. This encodes CASSQGNARGGEKLFF.

The V call is TRBV7-9, the J call TRBJ1-2; the D is unclear. The germline gives CDR1 SEHNR, CDR2 FQNEAQ (reference sequence). V dropped 4 bases and J dropped 3 bases, with 9 bases sitting between them. This CDR3 region has 13 residues. CDR3 region: CASSSSGDYGYTF. The CDR3 region has the DNA TGTGCCAGCAGCTCGTCCGGGGACTATGGCTACACCTTC. The whole variable domain, filled in from reference TRBV7-9 and TRBJ1-2, reads DTGVSQNPRHKITKRGQNVTFRCDPISEHNRLYWYRQTLGQGPEFLTYFQNEAQLEKSRLLSDRFSAERPKGSFSTLEIQRTEQGDSAMYLCASSSSGDYGYTFGSGTRLTVV.

The chain joins TRBV6-2 or TRBV6-3 to TRBJ2-1; 8 nucleotides match TRBD2. With 4 bases clipped from V and 1 base from J, the junction kept 6 bases outside the gene matches. The CDR3 spans 16 residues. CDR1 and CDR2 from the germline V gene are MNHEY and SVGEGT. The CDR3 here is CASSSPSGGSYNEQFF. Here the CDR3 DNA reads TGTGCCAGCAGTTCCCCGAGCGGGGGTTCCTACAATGAGCAGTTCTTC.

This chain links TRBV18 with TRBJ1-1; D is perhaps TRBD1 (5 bases). The CDR3 is made up of 13 amino acids. V was pared by 2 bases and J by 5 bases, with 9 bases between. CDR1 is KGHSH and CDR2 is LQKENI in the germline V gene. In DNA, the CDR3 is TGTGCCAGCTCACCAGACAGACCAACTGAAGCTTTCTTT. Translation gives CASSPDRPTEAFF. Full variable domain (missing parts from reference TRBV18 and TRBJ1-1): NAGVMQNPRHLVRRRGQEARLRCSPMKGHSHVYWYRQLPEEGLKFMVYLQKENIIDESGMPKERFSAEFPKEGPSILRIQQVVRGDSAAYFCASSPDRPTEAFFGQGTRLTVV.

The chain is built from TRBV5-1 and TRBJ2-5; 10 bases map to TRBD2. Germline CDR1 reads SGHRS; CDR2 reads YFSETQ. The CDR3 totals 14 residues. Trimming took 4 bases from V and 3 from J; bases not matched to a gene: 3. CDR3 sequence: CASSPGLAEETQYF. In nucleotides, the CDR3 is TGCGCCAGCAGCCCAGGACTAGCGGAAGAGACCCAGTACTTC.

The chain links TRBV7-9 to TRBJ2-2; TRBD2 aligns across 7 bases. After removal of 5 bases from V and 2 bases from J, the junction contained 8 bases not matched to a gene. Per germline, CDR1 SEHNR and CDR2 FQNEAQ (reference sequence). The CDR3 is made up of 16 amino acids. CDR3: CASSARDYQNTGELFF. CDR3 nucleotide sequence: TGTGCCAGCAGCGCCCGGGACTACCAAAACACCGGGGAGCTGTTTTTT.

The CDR3 is CATSDPIKGGNYGYTF. The CDR3 DNA reads as TGTGCCACCAGTGACCCCATTAAAGGGGGCAACTATGGCTACACCTTC. The J gene is TRBJ1-2, the V gene TRBV24-1; 7 bases map to TRBD1. This CDR3 has 16 residues. Germline CDR1 KGHDR, CDR2 SFDVKD. Trimming cost V 4 bases and J 2 bases; bases outside gene matches: 9.

The CDR3 DNA sequence: TGTGCCAGCAGCTTGTCTACAGGGGGTGGGGAGACCCAGTACTTC. This translates into CASSLSTGGGETQYF. The chain combines TRBV5-6 with TRBJ2-5; 8 nucleotides match TRBD1. V gave up 1 base and J gave up 5 bases; unmatched junction bases: 7. CDR1 and CDR2 (germline): SGHDT, YYEEEE. The CDR3 extends over 15 amino acids. The entire variable domain, with the rest obtained from reference TRBV5-6 and TRBJ2-5, is as follows: DAGVTQSPTHLIKTRGQQVTLRCSPKSGHDTVSWYQQALGQGPQFIFQYYEEEERQRGNFPDRFSGHQFPNYSSELNVNALLLGDSALYLCASSLSTGGGETQYFGPGTRLLVL.

The chain joins TRBV7-9 to TRBJ2-7, with 7 positions matching TRBD1. The CDR3 consists of 14 residues. With 2 bases clipped from V and 5 bases from J, the junction kept 6 bases outside the gene matches. Germline CDR1 SEHNR, CDR2 FQNEAQ (reference sequence). The CDR3 DNA is TGTGCCAGCAGCTTAATGCAGGGACAGAACGAGCAGTACTTC. This sequence encodes CASSLMQGQNEQYF.

The chain has TRBV10-3 and TRBJ1-1; TRBD1 is a possible D gene (5 bases). Germline V gene sequence: CDR1 ENHRY, CDR2 SYGVKD. This CDR3 has 15 residues. V gave up 10 bases and J gave up 1 base, with 19 bases separating them. CDR3 protein: CANPGHPGQNTEAFF. The DNA for the CDR3 is TGTGCCAACCCAGGACACCCGGGTCAGAACACTGAAGCTTTCTTT.

This chain connects TRBV19 to TRBJ1-2, with D perhaps matching TRBD1 (5 bases). V was clipped by 5 bases and J by 6 bases, with 16 bases between them. CDR3 length: 14 residues. Germline V gives CDR1 LNHDA, CDR2 SQIVND (reference sequence). The CDR3 DNA reads TGTGCCAGTAGTCCCTTGACGGGGGGAAATGGCTACACCTTC. Its translation: CASSPLTGGNGYTF.

This sequence joins TRBV5-6 and TRBJ2-3, with 9 bases aligning to TRBD1. The junction had 8 bases not matched to a gene; V was cut back by 2 bases and J by 4 bases. The CDR3 length is 16 residues. Per germline, CDR1 SGHDT and CDR2 YYEEEE. The DNA of the CDR3 is TGTGCCAGCAGCTTATCCGGGACAGGGCTTTCAGATACGCAGTATTTT. This encodes CASSLSGTGLSDTQYF.

The chain's CDR3 is CAWSAGLATGELFF. For the CDR3, the DNA is TGTGCCTGGAGTGCTGGGCTAGCCACCGGGGAGCTGTTTTTT. The chain recombines TRBV30 with TRBJ2-2; D perhaps matches TRBD2 (5 bases). V was cut by 1 base and J by 4 bases, with 10 bases left in between. Germline V gene data show CDR1 as GTSNPN and CDR2 as SVGIG (reference sequence). The CDR3 is made up of 14 amino acids.

The chain combines TRBV28 with TRBJ1-1; 8 bases fit TRBD1. Per the germline V gene, CDR1 is MDHEN and CDR2 is SYDVKM. This CDR3 region has 15 residues. V lost 2 bases and J lost 2; bases outside the gene matches: 4. The CDR3 DNA is TGTGCCAGCAGTTTACCAGGGGGCCCTAACACTGAAGCTTTCTTT. As protein: CASSLPGGPNTEAFF. Combining the CDR3 with reference TRBV28 and TRBJ1-1 gives the whole variable domain DVKVTQSSRYLVKRTGEKVFLECVQDMDHENMFWYRQDPGLGLRLIYFSYDVKMKEKGDIPEGYSVSREKKERFSLILESASTNQTSMYLCASSLPGGPNTEAFFGQGTRLTVV.

This clone was found once. The chain carries TRBV3-1 (or the pseudogene TRBV3-2) and TRBJ1-1, with 8 bases lining up with TRBD1. The germline V gene has CDR1 LGHDT and CDR2 YNNKEL (reference sequence). The V segment lost 4 bases and the J segment 10 bases; nucleotides outside the gene matches: 8. The CDR3 runs 13 residues. CDR3 protein: CASSLNLGQGAFF. For the CDR3, the DNA is TGTGCCAGCAGCCTGAACCTTGGACAGGGAGCTTTCTTT.

This rearrangement joins TRBV2 to TRBJ1-6, with a weak D call TRBD1 (5 bases). Germline lookup yields CDR1 SNHLY and CDR2 FYNNEI. CDR3 length: 14 amino acids. With 5 bases removed from V and 14 bases from J, the gap between germline ends came to 19 bases. The DNA of the CDR3 is TGTGCCAGCAGTTCCATCAGAACACAGGTCGCCCTCCACTTT. It codes for CASSSIRTQVALHF.

The chain employs TRBV5-1 and TRBJ1-2; 7 bases align to TRBD1. The CDR3 has 15 amino acids. Unmatched junction bases numbered 10, after V lost 4 bases and J lost 4 bases. Germline V lookup: CDR1 SGHRS, CDR2 YFSETQ. The CDR3 coding sequence is TGCGCCAGCAGCCGCGGCGTGGAGGGGGCCTATGGCTACACCTTC. It encodes CASSRGVEGAYGYTF.

DNA of the CDR3: TGTGCCAGCAGCTGGGGCAGGGGGGCGAACACTGAAGCTTTCTTT. It is translated as CASSWGRGANTEAFF. This chain uses TRBV7-9 with TRBJ1-1; 7 bases agree with TRBD1. J was trimmed by 1 base and V by 4 bases; bases with no gene match: 6. Germline assignment: CDR1 SEHNR and CDR2 FQNEAQ (reference sequence). This CDR3 comprises 15 residues.

This clone was seen just once. This rearrangement joins TRBV5-1 to TRBJ1-1; TRBD1 aligns across 8 bases. From germline, CDR1 is SGHRS and CDR2 YFSETQ. V trimming: 0 bases; J trimming: 7 bases; junction bases outside the gene matches: 5. The length of the CDR3 is 14 residues. The CDR3 loop reads CASSLGAGGREAFF. The CDR3, as DNA: TGCGCCAGCAGCTTGGGGGCAGGGGGCCGTGAAGCTTTCTTT.

This chain joins TRBV10-3 and TRBJ1-4; D is possibly TRBD1 (6 bases). Germline V lookup: CDR1 ENHRY, CDR2 SYGVKD. This CDR3 has 14 amino acids. Trimming removed 3 bases from V and 8 bases from J, with 13 bases in between. CDR3 sequence (DNA): TGTGCCATCAGTGATCGGGGGGCCCCCGAAAAACTGTTTTTT. Its protein product is CAISDRGAPEKLFF.

This clone was seen once. The chain joins TRBV30 to TRBJ2-5; D ambiguous. V was cut by 0 bases and J by 9 bases, with 8 bases left in between. In germline, CDR1 is GTSNPN, CDR2 SVGIG (reference sequence). The CDR3 sequence is 11 residues long. The DNA for the CDR3 is TGTGCCTGGAGTGTACCCACGGCCCAGTACTTC. Translating it yields CAWSVPTAQYF.

The chain recombines TRBV10-1 with TRBJ2-4; D uncertain. Germline V gene lookup returns CDR1 WNHNN and CDR2 SYGVQD (reference sequence). The V gene lost 3 bases and the J gene lost 0 bases, with 9 bases spanning the gap. CDR3 size: 15 residues. DNA of the CDR3: TGCGCCAGCAGTGACCCCCGGGTAGCCAAAAACATTCAGTACTTC. It yields the protein CASSDPRVAKNIQYF.

DNA of the CDR3: TGCGCCAGCAGCTCCGACAGGGTCTACAATGAGCAGTTCTTC. Translated, it gives CASSSDRVYNEQFF. The chain has TRBV5-1 and TRBJ2-1; 7 nucleotides agree with TRBD1. Germline values: CDR1 SGHRS, CDR2 YFSETQ. Unmatched junction bases numbered 3, after V lost 3 bases and J lost 3 bases. This CDR3 is 14 amino acids long.

The chain is built from TRBV7-6 and TRBJ2-1, with 12 positions matching TRBD2. The V and J ends lost 5 bases and 1 base, in that order; junction bases with no gene match: 6. The CDR3 totals 17 residues. Looked up from germline, CDR1 is SGHVS and CDR2 is FNYEAQ. CDR3 sequence (DNA): TGTGCCAGCAGCCCGGCCGGGACTAGCGGGTCCTACAATGAGCAGTTCTTC. This encodes CASSPAGTSGSYNEQFF.

At least ten counts were recorded for this clone. The CDR3 loop is CASGQYYEQYF. In DNA form, the CDR3 reads TGTGCCAGCGGACAGTACTACGAGCAGTACTTC. The chain recombines TRBV2 with TRBJ2-7; possibly TRBD1 for D (6 bases). V was pared by 8 bases and J by 3 bases, with 8 bases between. Germline CDR1 and CDR2: SNHLY and FYNNEI. The CDR3 is 11 amino acids. The variable domain in full, with the rest retrieved from reference TRBV2 and TRBJ2-7, is EPEVTQTPSHQVTQMGQEVILRCVPISNHLYFYWYRQILGQKVEFLVSFYNNEISEKSEIFDDQFSVERPDGSNFTLKIRSTKLEDSAMYFCASGQYYEQYFGPGTRLTVT.

The table lists this clone with a count of one. This chain joins TRBV7-9 and TRBJ2-7; 13 bases are shared with TRBD2. The CDR3 runs to 17 residues. CDR1 is SEHNR, CDR2 FQNEAQ, per germline (reference sequence). The trim removed 1 base at V and 0 bases at J, leaving 3 bases unmatched. In nucleotides, the CDR3 is TGTGCCAGCAGCTTAGGACTAGCGGGGGGAATCTCCTACGAGCAGTACTTC. Translating it yields CASSLGLAGGISYEQYF.

The DNA for the CDR3 is TGTGCCAGCAGCCCAGTCCTCGCGGGAGGGTACGATGAGCAGTTCTTC. Translating gives CASSPVLAGGYDEQFF. The genes are TRBV7-6 and TRBJ2-1; 9 nucleotides align to TRBD2. The CDR3 contains 16 residues. The germline V gene has CDR1 SGHVS and CDR2 FNYEAQ. V trimming: 5 bases; J trimming: 8 bases; junction bases outside the gene matches: 13. Combining the CDR3 with reference TRBV7-6 and TRBJ2-1 gives the whole variable domain GAGVSQSPRYKVTKRGQDVALRCDPISGHVSLYWYRQALGQGPEFLTYFNYEAQQDKSGLPNDRFSAERPEGSISTLTIQRTEQRDSAMYRCASSPVLAGGYDEQFFGPGTRLTVL.